The sequence of this T cell receptor (beta chain) was determined in a study of cytomegalovirus exposure and HLA in healthy donors (dated by TCRdb to about 2017). Regarding the research as a whole: An earlier analysis of more than 550 of the donors reported approximately 300 Gb of sequence data and 95 million to 140 million unique TCR beta sequences obtained from approximately 180 million T cells. An early release that covered roughly 600 HLA-typed donors contained around 330 gigabases of sequencing data and tens of millions of unique TCR sequences. Among the roughly 400 genotyped donors, about 83% belonged to the genetic ancestry cluster associated with self-reported Caucasian donors. The study aimed to test whether signatures of past pathogen exposure could be identified by cataloging public T cell receptors. The study profiled the T cell repertoires of approximately 700 subjects by immunosequencing and related them to cytomegalovirus serostatus. In addition to the first cohort of 650 to 750 subjects, a separate validation cohort of 120 different subjects was used. To predict cytomegalovirus infection status, the study brought together high-throughput TCR immunosequencing, statistical association of individual TCRs with disease status, and machine learning. In a later analysis, previously published TCR beta repertoires from 500 to 750 donors were re-analyzed and high-resolution HLA genotyping was added so that TCR occurrence patterns could be studied. In the later analysis, no new phenotypic data were used to find candidate immune exposures; instead, reliance was placed on TCR beta sequences and their occurrence across donors. An earlier analysis of 500 to 650 of the donors applied high-throughput TCR beta sequencing to assess whether each TCR beta V gene segment acted as functional or pseudogenic. Donor age, sex, ethnicity and CMV serostatus were compiled alongside the repertoire data. In a later genetic analysis, genome-wide SNP genotypes for about 55% of the 666 donors were used, and that subset was treated as a discovery cohort. Every discovery cohort repertoire had been produced on one sequencing platform. Both class I and class II loci were covered by HLA typing, at four-digit resolution. The number of typed donors differed by locus: roughly 629-640 for A, B, C, DRB1 and DQB1; approximately 520 for DQA1; approximately 600 for DPA1; and some 430 for DPB1. Roughly five DR-DQ haplotypes were handled as single units for association and clustering, since linkage in the cohort was strong. Among 398 genotyped donors of the cohort, an average of 235,054 unique TCR beta nucleotide sequences were sequenced per donor, roughly 18% of them non-productive. General study outcomes and caveats: While some public TCRs were present in many individuals, most TCR sequences turned up only very rarely across donors. In an earlier analysis of approximately 600 of the donors, most TCR beta V segments were observed in productive rearrangements about 87% or about 30% of the time, broadly matching IMGT annotations. The study listed 164 TCR beta chains as associated with cytomegalovirus. Most CMV-associated TCR beta chains appeared to be HLA-restricted in a later analysis, and the HLA associations seemed to be driven largely by CMV exposure. In a later analysis, the rate of TCR association differed among HLA loci, with DRB1 alleles having the most associated TCRs and HLA-C alleles having the fewest. A later genetic analysis associated a missense DCLRE1C variant with V-gene and J-gene trimming of TCR beta chains, and an independent cohort replicated the association. The 87-base-pair reads could not distinguish some IMGT-functional V segments, including TRBV6-2 and TRBV6-3, so those segments were excluded. The only immune exposure information available for the cohort was CMV serostatus. The authors suggested that the approach could potentially be extended to other disease states and immunological phenotypes. The presence/absence analyses assumed that sequencing depth was roughly uniform across donors, and that assumption may not be true. Cytomegalovirus status was reported to be diagnosed by the classifier with high specificity and sensitivity in both the original and validation cohorts. The sequencing pipeline was judged likely to have produced a cluster of highly shared sequence variants as a technical artifact. A later analysis found that HLA-associated TCR beta chains were more clonally expanded and had lower generation probabilities than equally common non-associated chains. The cohort was sequenced for TCR beta chains only, and without alpha or paired-chain data the features that could be detected were limited. A few of the identified cytomegalovirus-associated TCR beta chains were confirmed in vitro to be specific for cytomegalovirus antigens. According to a later analysis, parvovirus B19, influenza, CMV and Epstein-Barr virus appeared linked to several top co-occurrence clusters. Strong co-occurrence of HLA alleles, especially DR and DQ, made assigning TCR associations to individual alleles difficult. Over 15 rarely observed V segments, including chromosome 9 orphons, were excluded from the earlier analysis of a few hundred of the donors because counts were too low. A later genetic analysis reported fewer N-insertions in productive TCRs among donors in an Asian-associated ancestry cluster than the roughly 670-donor mean. A further reported finding was that TCR beta sequences accurately predicted the HLA-A and HLA-B alleles for most subjects in the first cohort. Because HLA typing was unavailable for some donors at each locus, only the typed subset was used in association tests. Correlated functional status among segregating V segments might reflect linkage disequilibrium, but an unknown experimental factor could not be ruled out. At a false discovery rate of 0.05, a later analysis linked about 16,000 TCR beta sequences to specific HLA alleles.

The CDR3 runs 15 residues from the cysteine to the phenylalanine. Solely the CDR3 DNA is kept, with 45 bases framed from the first base. Trimming leaves V shorter by 4 bases and J shorter by 5 bases, with the junction holding 10 bases beyond the gene matches. Via the germline V gene, CDR1 is SGHAT and CDR2 FQNNGV. In total, fewer than 750 healthy bone marrow donors made up the cohort. At the time of sampling, all cohort members were nominally healthy, though unrecorded immune exposures were likely present. The donor was CMV seropositive and was included in the group of 250 to 300 seropositive cohort members. A peripheral blood sample was collected from each donor, and TCR beta sequencing was performed on peripheral blood mononuclear cells. Genomic DNA extraction from the blood cell samples was performed with the Qiagen DNeasy Blood Extraction Kit. The protocol used for the library was the immunoSEQ multiplex PCR assay. For the multiplex PCR, a mixture combining 60 forward primers for TCR Vbeta segments and 13 reverse primers for TCR Jbeta segments was used. The CDR3 region of rearranged TCR beta genes was amplified from genomic DNA by a multiplex PCR assay. Amplified TCR beta libraries were sequenced as 87-base-pair reads on the Illumina HiSeq System. The source study handled its data this way. Across the 500 to 850 repertoires, a later analysis counted approximately 83 million unique TCR beta chains, 8.5 million to 12 million of which were shared by at least two donors. To remove PCR and sequencing errors, raw reads were error-corrected and collapsed into unique sequences using a nearest-neighbor algorithm that merged closely related sequences. CDR3 sequences were aligned to IMGT reference sequences to assign V, D and J gene segments. For a sequence to be retained, a match of at least six nucleotides was required to both a V gene segment and a J gene segment. A rearrangement counted as productive if the CDR3 had no stop codons and remained in frame with V and J, and every other rearrangement counted as non-productive. Following IMGT convention, CDR3 was defined as the stretch from the second conserved V-encoded cysteine to the conserved J-encoded phenylalanine. The earlier analysis of about 610 of the donors excluded sequences that lacked an unambiguous match to a single V gene segment. In an earlier analysis of about 590 of the donors, a V segment was called functional when productive rearrangements were above 56.7%, and segregating when the standard deviation between donors exceeded 5%. A statistical classification framework was built for diagnosing cytomegalovirus status from the catalog of TCR beta chain sequences. A later analysis assigned V and J genes by comparing TCR nucleotide sequences with IMGT/GENE-DB human TR gene sequences. Using the TCRdist pipeline, a later analysis assigned CDR3 sequences along with most-parsimonious VDJ recombination scenarios. A later analysis defined each TCR beta chain by its CDR3 amino acid sequence plus V-gene family, and excluded reads lacking a unique V-gene family. In a later analysis, several hundred highly shared, low-generation-probability nucleotide sequences were removed to address suspected cross-contamination and a sequencing artifact. In a later analysis, a clonal expansion index for each public chain was calculated from normalized within-repertoire ranks of inferred template counts. In a later analysis, generation probabilities were computed using a VDJ recombination model fitted to out-of-frame rearrangements, and the results were checked against IGoR. In a later analysis, TCR-TCR, TCR-HLA and TCR-CMV co-occurrence was scored with hypergeometric tests, and a repertoire-size bias correction was applied to TCR pairs. A later analysis estimated false discovery rates by permuting HLA or CMV assignments 20 times. In a later analysis, co-occurring TCRs were grouped using DBSCAN, and TCRdist sequence similarity was added for clustering within HLA-allele-positive subsets. Co-occurrence clustering excluded repertoires with fewer than 30,000 or more than 120,000 public chains, plus five with anomalous nucleotide sharing. Held by TCRdb, this immuneACCESS table contains in-frame sequences only and omits some clones. Under half of the omission traces to an unresolved V gene where checked; the cause of the rest is unknown. The DNA gave D and trimming, while V, J and clone size come from that table. This sample has approximately 200,000 clones in its table, and 79% of those were observed once. Together, the top ten hold around 1.4% of the sample.

With regard to this clone: It lacks a known antigen. No base qualities exist here, and no much larger clone lies one base off it.

Sequenced input: PBMCs. The V and J genes are TRBV11-2 and TRBJ2-5, with 7 middle bases fitting TRBD2. The clonotype originates from a girl aged 10-17 years in good health and CMV-seropositive. The CDR3: CASSSLPTSLETQYF. The DNA sequence is given as TGTGCCAGCAGCTCACTCCCGACTAGCCTTGAGACCCAGTACTTC.